These 14 T cell receptor beta chains came from one sample sequenced in a study of T cells in narcolepsy. Method: immunoSEQ multiplex PCR; TCRdb's copy keeps in-frame clones and lacks some. The table includes about 25,000 clones, approximately 85% detected once. Sequenced sample: CD45RA- memory CD4+ T cells from PBMCs. These receptors were collected from a human donor with narcolepsy.

The chain uses TRBV5-3 and TRBJ2-7; D remains unclear. TRBV5-3 is an ORF; its function is uncertain. The CDR3 loop spans 15 amino acids. Deletions cut 4 bases from V and 1 base from J, with 15 bases between. The CDR3 here is CARSLTPFSSYEQYF. CDR3 bases: TGTGCCAGAAGCCTAACCCCCTTTTCTTCCTACGAGCAGTACTTC.

This chain joins TRBV18 and TRBJ1-6; tentative D call: TRBD1 (5 bases). This CDR3 is 16 amino acids long. Germline V lookup: CDR1 KGHSH, CDR2 LQKENI. Deletions cut 3 bases from V and 9 bases from J, with 18 bases between. Written as DNA, the CDR3 is TGTGCCAGCTCACCGCCGGCGGGGGTTACTGGTTCACCCCTCCACTTT. This gives the protein CASSPPAGVTGSPLHF.

The CDR3 region is CASRFEGVSTEAFF. DNA of the CDR3: TGTGCCAGCAGATTCGAGGGGGTGAGCACTGAAGCTTTCTTT. The V call is TRBV27, the J call TRBJ1-1; D possibly corresponds to TRBD1 (6 bases). V was cut by 6 bases and J by 4 bases, with 15 bases left in between. Germline V CDR1 and CDR2: MNHEY, SMNVEV (reference sequence). The CDR3 extends over 14 amino acids.

Only a few counts were recorded for this clone. The chain uses TRBV5-8 and TRBJ2-7, with 11 bases fitting TRBD2. Germline lookup yields CDR1 SGHTS and CDR2 YDEGEE. The V segment lost 4 bases and the J segment 2 bases; nucleotides outside the gene matches: 8. The CDR3 consists of 16 residues. The CDR3 DNA reads TGTGCCAGCAGCGTAAGGGGGACTAGCGGAACCTACGAGCAGTACTTC. Protein: CASSVRGTSGTYEQYF.

The chain links TRBV7-9 to TRBJ2-7; D remains ambiguous. With 3 bases removed from V and 6 bases from J, the gap between germline ends came to 6 bases. The CDR3 sequence is 11 residues long. CDR1 and CDR2 from the germline V gene are SEHNR and FQNEAQ (reference sequence). CDR3 sequence reads: CASSFGPEQYF. The CDR3 DNA reads as TGTGCCAGCAGCTTTGGTCCCGAGCAGTACTTC. The whole variable domain, filled in from reference TRBV7-9 and TRBJ2-7, reads DTGVSQNPRHKITKRGQNVTFRCDPISEHNRLYWYRQTLGQGPEFLTYFQNEAQLEKSRLLSDRFSAERPKGSFSTLEIQRTEQGDSAMYLCASSFGPEQYFGPGTRLTVT.

The V and J genes are TRBV4-1 and TRBJ2-1; D might be TRBD2 (5 bases). Germline assignment: CDR1 MGHRA and CDR2 YSYEKL. This CDR3 has 15 amino acids. The V end lost 1 base, the J end lost 5 bases, and 12 bases lay between the germline ends. The CDR3 nucleotides read TGCGCCAGCAGCCAAGTAGGGAGAACCCACAATGAGCAGTTCTTC. As protein: CASSQVGRTHNEQFF.

The chain joins TRBV5-1 to TRBJ1-1; D is unresolved. The CDR3 sequence is 14 residues long. The V end lost 5 bases, the J end lost 1 base, and 12 bases lay between the germline ends. Germline V lookup: CDR1 SGHRS, CDR2 YFSETQ. DNA for the CDR3: TGCGCCAGCAGTATTGAAAGGGCGAACACTGAAGCTTTCTTT. It yields the protein CASSIERANTEAFF.

The V and J genes are TRBV11-2 and TRBJ2-7, with a possible D match to TRBD1 (6 bases). The CDR3 has 16 amino acids. From germline, CDR1 is SGHAT and CDR2 FQNNGV. V was shortened by 3 bases and J by 6 bases, with 21 bases between the two germline ends. CDR3 DNA: TGTGCCAGCAGCTTCAGGACAGTTATGCTGTACCCCGAGCAGTACTTC. It codes for CASSFRTVMLYPEQYF.

The rearrangement links TRBV7-2 to TRBJ2-3; TRBD1 matches at 9 bases. The ends lost 2 bases at V and 5 bases at J; junction bases unmatched: 5. Per germline, CDR1 SGHTA and CDR2 FQGNSA. CDR3 size: 15 residues. CDR3 protein: CASSLSGQGRDTQYF. In DNA form, the CDR3 reads TGTGCCAGCAGCTTATCGGGACAGGGAAGAGATACGCAGTATTTT.

The chain combines TRBV7-2 with TRBJ2-7; D call uncertain. Trimming took off 5 bases at V and 3 bases at J, with 17 bases between the two ends. The CDR3 is made up of 15 amino acids. Germline V CDR1 and CDR2: SGHTA, FQGNSA. The DNA of the CDR3 is TGTGCCAGCAGCCGAGCGACCCTCGCCAACTACGAGCAGTACTTC. Its translation is CASSRATLANYEQYF. Variable domain in full (rest from reference TRBV7-2 and TRBJ2-7): GAGVSQSPSNKVTEKGKDVELRCDPISGHTALYWYRQSLGQGLEFLIYFQGNSAPDKSGLPSDRFSAERTGGSVSTLTIQRTQQEDSAVYLCASSRATLANYEQYFGPGTRLTVT.

V usage is TRBV6-5 and J usage is TRBJ2-4; D unresolved. The CDR3 has 14 residues. Per germline, CDR1 MNHEY and CDR2 SVGAGI. The germline V and J ends were trimmed by 7 bases and 3 bases, with 13 bases remaining between them. The CDR3 sequence is CASNDRLIKNIQYF. The CDR3 DNA reads as TGTGCCAGCAATGACCGTCTGATCAAAAACATTCAGTACTTC.

Concerning this clone itself: The same CDR3 also results from other DNA sequences found in this sample. The J gene is TRBJ2-7, the V gene TRBV29-1; D gene ambiguous. CDR3 length: 10 amino acids. Germline CDR1 and CDR2: SQVTM and ANQGSEA. V lost 5 bases to trimming and J lost 3 bases, with 5 bases between them. In DNA, the CDR3 is TGCAGCGTTCAGGACTACGAGCAGTACTTC. Translating it yields CSVQDYEQYF.

The J gene is TRBJ2-6, the V gene TRBV5-1; unclear D gene. Trimming pared 0 bases from V and 2 bases from J, leaving 6 bases between. The CDR3 has 15 residues. In germline, CDR1 is SGHRS, CDR2 YFSETQ. The chain's CDR3 is CASSLVATGANVLTF. CDR3 coding DNA: TGCGCCAGCAGCTTGGTTGCTACTGGGGCCAACGTCCTGACTTTC.

The CDR3 reads CASNSGRAYNEQFF. The DNA for the CDR3 is TGTGCCAGTAATAGCGGGAGGGCCTACAATGAGCAGTTCTTC. This rearrangement joins TRBV19 to TRBJ2-1, with TRBD2 identical over 11 bases. Germline CDR1 LNHDA, CDR2 SQIVND (reference sequence). The CDR3 consists of 14 residues. V shed 7 bases, J shed 2 bases, and the junction held 1 base outside the gene matches.